The 21 T cell receptor beta chains in this list originate from one sample, sequenced in a study of T cells after yellow fever vaccination. TCRdb used MiXCR to reprocess the 5' RACE reads, holding one entry per CDR3 protein. The sample records 200,000 to 300,000 distinct CDR3 sequences, roughly 13% being singletons. Source: CD4+ T cells sorted from PBMCs, taken 45 days after the yellow fever booster vaccination. Receptor source: a man younger than 40 who received the YFV17D yellow fever vaccine.

V and J are TRBV6-1 and TRBJ2-7, with 9 nucleotides matching TRBD1. The germline V gene encodes CDR1 MNHNS and CDR2 SASEGT. The junction had 16 bases not matched to a gene; V was cut back by 6 bases and J by 4 bases. There are 17 residues in the CDR3. The CDR3 nucleotides read TGTGCCAGCAGAAAAGGCGCCGGGACAGGGAATGGTTACGAGCAGTACTTC. It codes for CASRKGAGTGNGYEQYF.

The J gene is TRBJ2-7, the V gene TRBV25-1; TRBD1 might be the D (5 bases). CDR3 length equals 16 residues. The germline gives CDR1 MGHDK, CDR2 SYGVNS. V lost 5 bases and J lost 3, with 20 bases in between. Here the CDR3 DNA reads TGTGCCAGCAGTCAGCAAGACAGTCGAGTCCGCTACGAGCAGTACTTC. Protein: CASSQQDSRVRYEQYF.

This chain joins TRBV5-1 and TRBJ2-6; D call uncertain. The length of the CDR3 is 14 residues. The V end was cut by 0 bases, the J end by 3 bases, with 4 bases between. From germline, CDR1 is SGHRS and CDR2 YFSETQ. Written as DNA, the CDR3 is TGCGCCAGCAGCTTGGATTTTGGGGCCAACGTCCTGACTTTC. Its translation is CASSLDFGANVLTF.

The V gene is TRBV5-1, the J gene TRBJ2-1; TRBD2 matches at 8 bases. J lost 7 bases, V lost 0 bases, and 6 bases had no gene match. Germline V gives CDR1 SGHRS, CDR2 YFSETQ. CDR3 length equals 15 residues. The CDR3, as DNA: TGCGCCAGCAGCTTGGTTAGCGGGGCCCCTAATGAGCAGTTCTTC. This gives the protein CASSLVSGAPNEQFF. Full variable domain (missing parts from reference TRBV5-1 and TRBJ2-1): KAGVTQTPRYLIKTRGQQVTLSCSPISGHRSVSWYQQTPGQGLQFLFEYFSETQRNKGNFPGRFSGRQFSNSRSEMNVSTLELGDSALYLCASSLVSGAPNEQFFGPGTRLTVL.

In its sample, this clonotype was seen many times. V gene TRBV20-1 combines with J gene TRBJ2-3; 9 nucleotides line up with TRBD1. This CDR3 region has 14 residues. The germline V gene encodes CDR1 DFQATT and CDR2 SNEGSKA (reference sequence). V dropped 7 bases and J dropped 6; count of bases not matched to a gene: 11. CDR3 bases: TGCAGTGTTCAGAGTTCGGACAGGGGTGATACGCAGTATTTT. This encodes CSVQSSDRGDTQYF.

J is TRBJ2-1 and V is TRBV7-2; maybe TRBD1 (5 bases). V was shortened by 0 bases and J by 10 bases, with 13 bases between the two germline ends. The CDR3 has 14 residues. The V gene's germline CDR1 is SGHTA and CDR2 FQGNSA. CDR3 DNA: TGTGCCAGCAGCTTAGCCACACCCCCAGGGGAGCAGTTCTTC. Translation: CASSLATPPGEQFF.

This clonotype was observed a handful of times. This sequence joins TRBV29-1 and TRBJ2-3; weak D call: TRBD2 (6 bases). CDR1 and CDR2 (germline): SQVTM, ANQGSEA. The CDR3 extends over 15 amino acids. Trimming pared 4 bases from V and 0 bases from J, leaving 14 bases between. DNA of the CDR3: TGCAGCGTTGTAGGTGGGAGGAGTAGCACAGATACGCAGTATTTT. This encodes CSVVGGRSSTDTQYF.

This clonotype was counted between two and nine times. The chain joins TRBV27 to TRBJ2-4, with 13 bases that match TRBD2. J gave up 3 bases and V 5 bases, and 13 bases lay outside the gene matches. Germline CDR1 is MNHEY and CDR2 is SMNVEV (reference sequence). The CDR3 has 19 amino acids. In DNA form, the CDR3 reads TGTGCCAGCAGTCCGGGACTAGCGGGACTTGGTTTGGACAAAAACATTCAGTACTTC. Protein: CASSPGLAGLGLDKNIQYF.

This sequence joins TRBV10-3 and TRBJ2-3; 11 nucleotides line up with TRBD2. The CDR3 runs 15 residues. Losses at the gene ends were 4 bases for V and 1 base for J; bases not matched to a gene: 1. Germline assignment: CDR1 ENHRY and CDR2 SYGVKD. The CDR3 bases are TGTGCCATCAGTGGGGGACTAGCGGGCACAGATACGCAGTATTTT. Amino acid sequence: CAISGGLAGTDTQYF.

V is TRBV20-1 and J is TRBJ2-5, with TRBD2 matching over 14 bases. CDR1 is DFQATT and CDR2 is SNEGSKA in the germline V gene (reference sequence). V shed 4 bases and J 4 bases; nucleotides not matched to a gene: 11. There are 17 residues in the CDR3. The CDR3 loop reads CSAITRRLAGGGETQYF. As DNA, the CDR3 is TGCAGTGCTATCACACGCCGACTAGCGGGAGGGGGAGAGACCCAGTACTTC.

J is TRBJ2-7 and V is TRBV20-1, with D perhaps matching TRBD1 (5 bases). The CDR3 sequence is 12 residues long. The V and J ends lost 7 bases and 1 base respectively, with 11 bases between them. The germline V gene has CDR1 DFQATT and CDR2 SNEGSKA (reference sequence). For the CDR3, the DNA is TGCAGTGTCAGGGTAGAATCCTACGAGCAGTACTTC. This translates into CSVRVESYEQYF.

This chain connects TRBV5-1 to TRBJ2-1; 7 bases match TRBD1. V lost 5 bases, J lost 6 bases, and 11 bases stayed unmatched. The CDR3 has 15 residues. CDR1 is SGHRS, CDR2 YFSETQ, per germline. CDR3 nucleotide sequence: TGCGCCAGCAGACAAAGACAGGGAGATTCCAATGAGCAGTTCTTC. Protein sequence: CASRQRQGDSNEQFF.

This clonotype was detected a few times. The J gene is TRBJ2-1, the V gene TRBV6-2 or TRBV6-3; perhaps TRBD2 as D (7 bases). This CDR3 contains 19 residues. Trimming shortened V by 0 bases and J by 3 bases, and 21 bases separated the two germline ends. CDR1 is MNHEY, CDR2 SVGEGT, per germline. CDR3 protein: CASSYSSSWLADSYNEQFF. The CDR3 region has the DNA TGTGCCAGCAGTTACTCGAGTAGCTGGCTAGCGGACAGCTACAATGAGCAGTTCTTC.

This clonotype was counted between two and nine times. V gene TRBV5-1 combines with J gene TRBJ2-5; 10 nucleotides agree with TRBD1. CDR1 is SGHRS and CDR2 is YFSETQ in the germline V gene. With 5 bases clipped from V and 4 bases from J, the junction kept 14 bases outside the gene matches. The CDR3 runs to 17 residues. CDR3 nucleotide sequence: TGCGCCAGCAGGATTGAGTACCCGGGACAGGGGAGAGAGACCCAGTACTTC. It codes for CASRIEYPGQGRETQYF.

V and J are TRBV20-1 and TRBJ1-1; TRBD1 aligns across 7 bases. Germline CDR1 reads DFQATT; CDR2 reads SNEGSKA (reference sequence). This CDR3 spans 18 amino acids. J was trimmed by 1 base and V by 2 bases; bases with no gene match: 16. The CDR3, as DNA: TGCAGTGCTAGAAGCGACTGGGCAGGGGGAAATCGGAACACTGAAGCTTTCTTT. This codes for CSARSDWAGGNRNTEAFF.

This clonotype showed up many times. The chain recombines TRBV7-3 with TRBJ2-1; TRBD2 matches 9 bases. The CDR3 spans 17 residues. Germline V CDR1 and CDR2: SGHTA, FQGTGA. With 8 bases clipped from V and 0 bases from J, the junction kept 11 bases outside the gene matches. The CDR3 nucleotides are TGTGCCAGCTCACCCCTGACTAGCGGTAGCTCCTACAATGAGCAGTTCTTC. This sequence encodes CASSPLTSGSSYNEQFF.

This clonotype was counted at least ten times. The rearrangement joins TRBV12-3 or TRBV12-4 to TRBJ2-7, with 8 nucleotides matching TRBD2. J was trimmed by 5 bases and V by 11 bases; bases with no gene match: 14. The CDR3 extends over 14 amino acids. The CDR3 spells CASGGGVLRHEQYF. For the CDR3, the DNA is TGTGCCTCCGGGGGGGGTGTCCTCCGACACGAGCAGTACTTC.

This clonotype was observed a few times. The chain combines TRBV5-1 with TRBJ2-3, with D possibly being TRBD2 (5 bases). V dropped 0 bases and J dropped 6 bases, with 11 bases sitting between them. This CDR3 comprises 14 residues. In germline, CDR1 is SGHRS, CDR2 YFSETQ. CDR3 region: CASSLVEGRDTQYF. The CDR3 coding sequence is TGCGCCAGCAGCTTGGTCGAGGGCCGGGATACGCAGTATTTT.

This clonotype was counted a few times. J is TRBJ2-1 and V is TRBV12-3 or TRBV12-4, with TRBD2 matching 8 bases. The V gene end was trimmed by 6 bases and the J gene end by 1 base; junction bases not matched to a gene: 11. This CDR3 region has 17 residues. For the CDR3, the DNA is TGTGCCAGCAGCCGGGCTCGAAGCGGGAGTTCCTACAATGAGCAGTTCTTC. Amino acids: CASSRARSGSSYNEQFF.

This clonotype was picked up a small number of times. The genes are TRBV6-2 or TRBV6-3 and TRBJ2-5, with 7 positions matching TRBD2. Germline V CDR1 and CDR2: MNHEY, SVGEGT. Germline trimming cut 5 bases from V and 3 bases from J; bases unmatched to any gene: 9. The CDR3 consists of 15 residues. The CDR3 here is CASSTSGTTEETQYF. CDR3 bases: TGTGCCAGCAGTACTTCCGGGACTACGGAAGAGACCCAGTACTTC.

V and J are TRBV10-3 and TRBJ2-7; TRBD1 agrees at 9 bases. Trimming at V came to 4 bases and at J to 4 bases, leaving 5 bases not matched to a gene. The CDR3 sequence is 14 residues long. Per the germline V gene, CDR1 is ENHRY and CDR2 is SYGVKD. The CDR3 DNA reads TGTGCCATCAGTGTCGGACAGGGGCCATACGAGCAGTACTTC. Protein: CAISVGQGPYEQYF.